The 22 T cell receptor beta chains given below trace back to one sample, sequenced in a study of blood T cell repertoires in COVID-19. Clones were read by immunoSEQ multiplex PCR, and TCRdb kept only the in-frame ones, dropping some. Among 200,000 to 250,000 clones listed, less than 85% were seen once. What was sequenced was peripheral blood. All receptors derive from a woman between 65 and 79 years old with acute or convalescent COVID-19.

This sequence joins TRBV6-5 and TRBJ2-5, with D tentatively TRBD2 (5 bases). Trimming removed 4 bases from V and 0 bases from J, with 9 bases in between. The CDR3 consists of 14 residues. Germline V gene lookup returns CDR1 MNHEY and CDR2 SVGAGI. CDR3 sequence reads: CASSSGINQETQYF. The CDR3 DNA reads as TGTGCCAGCAGTTCGGGGATTAACCAAGAGACCCAGTACTTC.

CDR3 in amino acids: CASSPSTGRLYEQYF. The CDR3 DNA follows: TGTGCCAGCTCACCAAGTACAGGTCGCCTCTACGAGCAGTACTTC. The chain is built from TRBV18 and TRBJ2-7, with D possibly being TRBD1 (5 bases). Trimming removed 2 bases at V and 3 bases at J, with 14 bases between. The CDR3 has 15 residues. Germline loops: CDR1 KGHSH, CDR2 LQKENI. Combining the CDR3 with reference TRBV18 and TRBJ2-7 gives the whole variable domain NAGVMQNPRHLVRRRGQEARLRCSPMKGHSHVYWYRQLPEEGLKFMVYLQKENIIDESGMPKERFSAEFPKEGPSILRIQQVVRGDSAAYFCASSPSTGRLYEQYFGPGTRLTVT.

The chain combines TRBV10-3 with TRBJ1-2; 7 nucleotides agree with TRBD1. CDR3 length equals 15 residues. Per germline, CDR1 ENHRY and CDR2 SYGVKD. V shed 0 bases, J shed 9 bases, and the junction held 10 bases outside the gene matches. In DNA form, the CDR3 reads TGTGCCATCAGTGAGTCGGGCCCTCCGAGGGGGCGCTACACCTTC. It codes for CAISESGPPRGRYTF.

The chain joins TRBV5-1 to TRBJ2-7; D remains ambiguous. The germline V gene has CDR1 SGHRS and CDR2 YFSETQ. The CDR3 consists of 13 residues. Between the trimmed V and J ends, which lost 1 base and 6 bases, there was a span of 11 bases. DNA of the CDR3: TGCGCCAGCAGCTTGATGGCGGCGGCCGAGCAGTACTTC. Protein sequence: CASSLMAAAEQYF.

The CDR3 sequence: CASSLVLPNRRATGELFF. The CDR3 DNA sequence: TGTGCCAGCAGCTTAGTACTACCTAATCGCCGCGCCACCGGGGAGCTGTTTTTT. The chain joins TRBV7-8 to TRBJ2-2, with no clear D. CDR3 length: 18 amino acids. The V gene's germline CDR1 is SGHVS and CDR2 FQNEAQ. Trimming left V 1 base short and J 4 bases short, with 19 bases between. The full variable domain, rest sourced from reference TRBV7-8 and TRBJ2-2, is GAGVSQSPRYKVAKRGQDVALRCDPISGHVSLFWYQQALGQGPEFLTYFQNEAQLDKSGLPSDRFFAERPEGSVSTLKIQRTQQEDSAVYLCASSLVLPNRRATGELFFGEGSRLTVL.

A remark on this clone: The sample holds other DNA sequences that translate to the same CDR3. The rearrangement links TRBV10-3 to TRBJ1-1; 7 bases match TRBD1. CDR3 length: 14 amino acids. The germline gives CDR1 ENHRY, CDR2 SYGVKD. Losses at the gene ends were 2 bases for V and 4 bases for J; bases not matched to a gene: 4. CDR3 in DNA: TGTGCCATCAGTGAGATACAGGGGTCCACTGAAGCTTTCTTT. Its translation: CAISEIQGSTEAFF.

V and J are TRBV6-2 or TRBV6-3 and TRBJ2-2; TRBD2 matches at 7 bases. The J segment lost 5 bases and the V segment lost 6 bases, leaving 6 bases of the junction unmatched. CDR3 length: 14 residues. The V gene's germline CDR1 is MNHEY and CDR2 SVGEGT. The CDR3 spells CASSSSGVTGELFF. CDR3 nucleotide sequence: TGTGCCAGCAGCTCGAGCGGGGTAACCGGGGAGCTGTTTTTT.

The CDR3 here is CASSPGGRGVYEQYF. The DNA for the CDR3 is TGTGCCAGCAGCCCCGGGGGACGTGGAGTCTACGAGCAGTACTTC. This chain links TRBV6-5 with TRBJ2-7; D might be TRBD2 (6 bases). Trimming removed 6 bases from V and 3 bases from J, with 18 bases in between. Per the germline V gene, CDR1 is MNHEY and CDR2 is SVGAGI. The CDR3 extends over 15 amino acids.

This chain links TRBV28 with TRBJ2-1, with TRBD1 as a possible D gene (6 bases). Per germline, CDR1 MDHEN and CDR2 SYDVKM. Trimming stripped 2 bases from V and 9 bases from J, with 23 bases between. This CDR3 region has 17 residues. CDR3 loop: CASSLDLLGAGKGEQFF. Here the CDR3 DNA reads TGTGCCAGCAGTTTAGACCTTTTGGGGGCAGGTAAGGGTGAGCAGTTCTTC.

The rearrangement joins TRBV6-1 to TRBJ2-2; 8 bases line up with TRBD1. CDR3 length: 14 amino acids. The V gene end was trimmed by 9 bases and the J gene end by 1 base; junction bases not matched to a gene: 4. Germline V gives CDR1 MNHNS, CDR2 SASEGT. The DNA for the CDR3 is TGTGCCAGTGACAGGGGAAAGAACACCGGGGAGCTGTTTTTT. Translated: CASDRGKNTGELFF.

This sequence joins TRBV30 and TRBJ2-5; tentatively, D is TRBD2 (7 bases). The CDR3 spans 17 residues. With 3 bases removed from V and 4 bases from J, the gap between germline ends came to 24 bases. Germline loops: CDR1 GTSNPN, CDR2 SVGIG (reference sequence). CDR3 amino acids: CAWRGYGRGAPGETQYF. The CDR3 DNA reads TGTGCCTGGAGAGGTTACGGACGGGGGGCGCCGGGAGAGACCCAGTACTTC.

The chain combines TRBV5-6 with TRBJ2-7; D possibly corresponds to TRBD1 (6 bases). CDR3 length equals 13 residues. The germline CDR1 and CDR2 sequences are SGHDT and YYEEEE. V gave up 3 bases and J gave up 1 base, with 8 bases separating them. The CDR3 DNA follows: TGTGCCAGCAGCTCGGGACAATCCTACGAGCAGTACTTC. This encodes CASSSGQSYEQYF.

V and J are TRBV7-6 and TRBJ2-2, with 7 bases fitting TRBD1. CDR3 size: 15 residues. Germline V CDR1 and CDR2: SGHVS, FNYEAQ. With V trimmed by 5 bases and J by 5 bases, 8 bases remained unmatched. In DNA, the CDR3 is TGTGCCAGCAGCACCGGGGACAGCAGGACCGGGGAGCTGTTTTTT. Translating it yields CASSTGDSRTGELFF.

The chain joins TRBV5-1 to TRBJ2-3; 10 bases line up with TRBD2. The junction had 7 bases not matched to a gene; V was cut back by 4 bases and J by 2 bases. The CDR3 consists of 16 residues. Germline V gives CDR1 SGHRS, CDR2 YFSETQ. The CDR3 DNA follows: TGCGCCAGCAGCCGCAGCGGGGGGGAACCCACAGATACGCAGTATTTT. Its protein is CASSRSGGEPTDTQYF.

The CDR3 DNA sequence: TGTGCCACCAGTGCCGCGGGACAGGGGAGTGAAAAACTGTTTTTT. Translated: CATSAAGQGSEKLFF. The rearrangement links TRBV24-1 to TRBJ1-4, with TRBD1 matching over 10 bases. Looked up from germline, CDR1 is KGHDR and CDR2 is SFDVKD. The ends lost 5 bases at V and 7 bases at J; junction bases unmatched: 6. This CDR3 region has 15 residues.

The rearrangement joins TRBV27 to TRBJ2-3; D is possibly TRBD1 (6 bases). The CDR3 length is 15 residues. Germline values: CDR1 MNHEY, CDR2 SMNVEV (reference sequence). V lost 5 bases and J lost 2, with 14 bases in between. The CDR3 sequence: CASSPGTRSTDTQYF. In DNA, the CDR3 is TGTGCCAGCAGTCCGGGGACAAGGTCCACAGATACGCAGTATTTT.

The gene calls are TRBV5-4 and TRBJ2-1, with TRBD2 matching over 8 bases. Trimming at V came to 2 bases and at J to 5 bases, leaving 6 bases not matched to a gene. The CDR3 has 15 amino acids. Germline CDR1 and CDR2: SGHNT and YYREEE (reference sequence). The CDR3 loop reads CASSFGGGPDNEQFF. The CDR3 nucleotides are TGTGCCAGCAGCTTCGGGGGGGGCCCGGACAATGAGCAGTTCTTC.

This clone was observed once. The genes are TRBV12-3 or TRBV12-4 and TRBJ2-2; D ambiguous. This CDR3 has 13 residues. V was trimmed by 6 bases and J by 2 bases, leaving 7 bases between them. The chain's CDR3 is CASSSLNTGELFF. CDR3 DNA: TGTGCCAGCAGCAGTCTCAACACCGGGGAGCTGTTTTTT.

The chain recombines TRBV30 with TRBJ1-2; D is ambiguous. Germline-derived CDR1 and CDR2 are GTSNPN and SVGIG (reference sequence). V dropped 4 bases and J dropped 3 bases, with 15 bases sitting between them. The CDR3 extends over 14 amino acids. In nucleotides, the CDR3 is TGTGCCTGGACTTTTTCTTCAGGCGACTATGGCTACACCTTC. Translated, it gives CAWTFSSGDYGYTF. Based on the CDR3 plus reference TRBV30 and TRBJ1-2, the full variable domain is SQTIHQWPATLVQPVGSPLSLECTVEGTSNPNLYWYRQAAGRGLQLLFYSVGIGQISSEVPQNLSASRPQDRQFILSSKKLLLSDSGFYLCAWTFSSGDYGYTFGSGTRLTVV.

The V and J genes are TRBV14 and TRBJ2-7; D is unclear. CDR3 size: 13 residues. With 2 bases removed from V and 3 bases from J, the gap between germline ends came to 8 bases. Germline V gene sequence: CDR1 SGHDN, CDR2 FVKESK. This CDR3 is CASSQRIGYEQYF. The CDR3, as DNA: TGTGCCAGCAGCCAACGAATCGGCTACGAGCAGTACTTC.

The gene calls are TRBV24-1 and TRBJ1-2; D is unresolved. The length of the CDR3 is 13 residues. V lost 1 base and J lost 5, with 7 bases in between. Germline CDR1 reads KGHDR; CDR2 reads SFDVKD. DNA for the CDR3: TGTGCCACCAGTGATTTTGCAGATTATGGCTACACCTTC. This encodes CATSDFADYGYTF.

The rearrangement joins TRBV23-1 to TRBJ2-3; D remains ambiguous. TRBV23-1 is flagged as an ORF with uncertain function. The CDR3 is 13 residues long. The CDR3 region is CAVRSLNEDTQYF. CDR3 coding DNA: TGCGCTGTGAGATCCCTGAACGAGGATACGCAGTATTTT.